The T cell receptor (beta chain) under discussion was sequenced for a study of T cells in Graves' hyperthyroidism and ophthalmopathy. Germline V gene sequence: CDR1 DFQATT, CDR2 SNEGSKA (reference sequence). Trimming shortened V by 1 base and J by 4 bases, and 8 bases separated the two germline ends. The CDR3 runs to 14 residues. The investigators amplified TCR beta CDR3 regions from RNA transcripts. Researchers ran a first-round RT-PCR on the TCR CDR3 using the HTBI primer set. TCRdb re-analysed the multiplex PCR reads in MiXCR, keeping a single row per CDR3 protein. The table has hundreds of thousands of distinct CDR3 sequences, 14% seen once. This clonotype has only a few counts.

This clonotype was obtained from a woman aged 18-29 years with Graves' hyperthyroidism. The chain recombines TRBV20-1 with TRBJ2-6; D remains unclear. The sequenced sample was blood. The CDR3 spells CSARVPAGANVLTF. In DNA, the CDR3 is TGCAGTGCTAGAGTCCCCGCCGGGGCCAACGTCCTGACTTTC.